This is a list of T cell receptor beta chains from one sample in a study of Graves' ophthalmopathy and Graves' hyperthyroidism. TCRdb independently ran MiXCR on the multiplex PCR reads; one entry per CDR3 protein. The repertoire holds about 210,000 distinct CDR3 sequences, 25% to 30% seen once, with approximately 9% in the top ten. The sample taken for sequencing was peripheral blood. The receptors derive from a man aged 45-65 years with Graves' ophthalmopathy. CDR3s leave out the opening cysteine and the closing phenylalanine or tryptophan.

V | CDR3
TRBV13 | ASSLAPWGGEETQY
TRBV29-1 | SVEERANTEAF
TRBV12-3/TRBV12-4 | ASSLAGTPQETQY
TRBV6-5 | ASSSDRPNTGELF
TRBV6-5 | ASSYTGVGTEAF
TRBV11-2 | ASSPTPTGRETQY
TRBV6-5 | ASSVQGRETQY
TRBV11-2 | ASSLRVGLAGASSYEQY
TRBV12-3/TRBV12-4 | ASSPRDGPYEQY
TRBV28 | ASSETGESYGYT
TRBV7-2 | ASSLAQRRRSNTGELF
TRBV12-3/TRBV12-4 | ASNQGLRETQY
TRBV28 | ASSPRGSEAYEQY
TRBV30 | AWSVGLTTNTGELF